What follows is one T cell receptor beta chain and its context. Some clones are missing from TCRdb's copy, which holds only in-frame ones; the method was immunoSEQ multiplex PCR. The sample has over a million clones, around 98% seen once; the top ten hold about 0.45%. The sample comes from a study of shared clonotypes between healthy human individuals. The overall study: Plates per donor: three CD4 naive, three CD4 memory, two CD8 naive, one CD8 memory.

Trimming removed 0 bases from V and 7 bases from J; junction bases left unmatched: 6. This CDR3 has 16 amino acids. Germline loops: CDR1 SGHDN, CDR2 FVKESK. The V call is TRBV14, the J call TRBJ2-1; the match to TRBD2 covers 10 bases. This clonotype originated in a man younger than 45 in good health. Sequencing was done on a sample of naive CD4+ T cells sorted from blood. Subset described: CD45RA+ positively selected. The CDR3 DNA sequence: TGTGCCAGCAGCCAAGAATTGGGACTAGCGACAAATGAGCAGTTCTTC. Translated: CASSQELGLATNEQFF.